A single sample gave rise to the 2 T cell receptor beta chains below, sequenced in a study of early T cells in non-severe SARS-CoV-2 infection. TCRdb processed the 5' RACE reads anew with MiXCR; each CDR3 protein has one entry. The sample lists roughly 71,000 distinct CDR3 sequences; less than 15% were seen once. The specimen sequenced was whole blood. The receptors shown here come from an adult who was a healthcare worker with PCR-confirmed SARS-CoV-2 infection or an uninfected control (not recorded which).

There are a few counts of this clonotype. This rearrangement joins TRBV18 to TRBJ2-2; D gene uncertain. The CDR3 covers 14 residues. Germline V gene data show CDR1 as KGHSH and CDR2 as LQKENI. Trimming shortened V by 1 base and J by 6 bases, and 9 bases separated the two germline ends. The CDR3 coding sequence is TGTGCCAGCTCACCACAAGTGACCGCCGGGGAGCTGTTTTTT. It codes for CASSPQVTAGELFF.

This chain uses TRBV3-1 with TRBJ2-7; no reliable D call. The V end lost 3 bases, the J end lost 5 bases, and 5 bases lay between the germline ends. This CDR3 region has 11 residues. CDR1 is LGHDT and CDR2 is YNNKEL in the germline V gene (reference sequence). CDR3 nucleotides: TGTGCCAGCAGCCACAAGGACGAGCAGTACTTC. It codes for CASSHKDEQYF.